This T cell receptor beta chain was found in a study of control samples from healthy donors and cancer patients. V shed 4 bases, J shed 7 bases, and the junction held 3 bases outside the gene matches. This CDR3 spans 12 amino acids. Germline CDR1 is MNHNY and CDR2 is SVGAGI (reference sequence). Profiling relied on immunoSEQ multiplex PCR, and the TCRdb table lists in-frame clones only, not all of them. Here the sample spans around 82,000 clones, about 87% being singletons. This clonotype was sampled from a man aged 45-60 years in good health. The rearrangement joins TRBV6-6 to TRBJ1-2; 7 bases map to TRBD1. The sample comprised blood. The CDR3 here is CASSSDRAGYTF. The CDR3 nucleotides read TGTGCCAGCAGTTCAGACAGGGCTGGCTACACCTTC.